This T cell receptor beta chain emerged from a study of metastatic and nonmetastatic thyroid tumors. For the study at large: Comparison of repertoires was carried out across blood and tumor or nodule tissue from malignant and benign thyroid patients. Study-wide findings and caveats: It was reported that TCR beta diversity was significantly higher in malignant thyroid tumors than benign nodules, in blood and tumor.

Trimming pared 3 bases from V and 0 bases from J, leaving 12 bases between. There are 15 residues in the CDR3. The germline V gene has CDR1 SGDLS and CDR2 YYNGEE. Concerning this clone itself: Its antigen is not identified.

In the original processing: CDR3 differences across clinicopathological groups were used to build a distant-metastasis classifier for papillary thyroid cancer. With MiXCR, TCRdb called clones anew from the PCR reads. These V and J calls are TCRdb output, not the study's own analysis. Among about 16,000 clones listed, approximately 30% were seen once. Thyroid surgery was performed in patients who had received no treatment beforehand. The TCR was taken from a male donor with papillary thyroid cancer or a benign thyroid nodule (not recorded which). Some clones in this sample may be carry-over from other donors' samples. Sample: tumor tissue. V gene TRBV9 combines with J gene TRBJ1-2; D remains ambiguous. In nucleotides, the CDR3 is TGTGCCAGCAGCGCTGATGATAGTGCTAACTATGGCTACACCTTC. It codes for CASSADDSANYGYTF.